The sequence of this TCR beta chain was determined in a study of cytomegalovirus exposure and HLA in healthy donors. Whole-study results and caveats: Later analysis found that TCR beta chains associated with HLA were more clonally expanded than other, equally common chains.

This clone was detected only a few times. Its antigen is still unknown. V shed 8 bases, J shed 9 bases, and the junction held 9 bases outside the gene matches. This CDR3 is built from 13 residues. CDR1 and CDR2 (germline): MGHDK, SYGVNS. Primers: 60 Vbeta forward and 13 Jbeta reverse. Produced via immunoSEQ multiplex PCR; TCRdb's table is partial and in-frame only. The table has approximately 190,000 clones, 70% seen once. This sequence originates from a middle-aged man in good health and CMV-seropositive. The chain links TRBV25-1 to TRBJ2-1; TRBD2 matches at 8 bases. The sequenced material came from PBMCs. The CDR3 loop is CASHPGGPSEQFF. Here the CDR3 DNA reads TGTGCCAGCCACCCGGGGGGGCCCAGTGAGCAGTTCTTC.